This TCR beta chain was identified during a study of identical twins. A universal primer site was incorporated via template switching, and the cDNA contained unique molecular identifiers. In TCRdb, the 5' RACE reads were re-called with MiXCR into one record per CDR3 protein. Of roughly 260,000 distinct CDR3 sequences in the sample, about 14% were seen once. Turning to this clonotype: Its antigen is not known.

CDR3 length: 14 residues. V was clipped by 5 bases and J by 6 bases, with 17 bases between them. Per the germline V gene, CDR1 is SQVTM and CDR2 is ANQGSEA. Findings and limits, study-wide: Out-of-frame alpha sequences common to twins exhibited an excess of low generation probability. Beta clonotypes that were abundant in cord blood contained fewer insertions, a pattern absent from memory repertoires.

The sample comprised memory (CD45RO+) T cells sorted from blood. The TCR was taken from a woman aged 18-29 years in good health. V usage is TRBV29-1 and J usage is TRBJ2-1; a possible D gene is TRBD2 (5 bases). The CDR3 DNA is TGCAGCGTTCTCCGGGGAATCGGCGGCAATGAGCAGTTCTTC. It yields the protein CSVLRGIGGNEQFF.